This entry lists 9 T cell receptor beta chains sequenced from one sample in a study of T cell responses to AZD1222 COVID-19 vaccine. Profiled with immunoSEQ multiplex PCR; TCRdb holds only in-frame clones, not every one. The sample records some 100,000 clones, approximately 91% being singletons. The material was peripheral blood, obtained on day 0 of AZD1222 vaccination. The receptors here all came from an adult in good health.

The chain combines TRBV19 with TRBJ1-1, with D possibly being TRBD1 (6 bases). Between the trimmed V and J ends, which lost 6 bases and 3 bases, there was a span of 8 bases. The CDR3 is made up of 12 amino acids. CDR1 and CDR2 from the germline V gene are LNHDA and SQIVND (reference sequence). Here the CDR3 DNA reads TGTGCCAGTAGAGGACAGTACACTGAAGCTTTCTTT. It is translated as CASRGQYTEAFF.

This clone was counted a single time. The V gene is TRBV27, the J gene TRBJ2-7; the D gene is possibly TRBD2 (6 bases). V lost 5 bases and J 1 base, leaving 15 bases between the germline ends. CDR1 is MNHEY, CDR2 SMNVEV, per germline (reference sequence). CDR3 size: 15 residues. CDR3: CASSPRGVGSYEQYF. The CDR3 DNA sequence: TGTGCCAGCAGTCCACGCGGGGTAGGGTCCTACGAGCAGTACTTC.

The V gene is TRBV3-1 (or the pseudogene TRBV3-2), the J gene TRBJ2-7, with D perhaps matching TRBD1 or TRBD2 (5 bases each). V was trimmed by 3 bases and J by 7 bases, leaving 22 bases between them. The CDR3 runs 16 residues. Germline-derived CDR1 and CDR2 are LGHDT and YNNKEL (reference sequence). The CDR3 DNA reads TGTGCCAGCAGCCAGGTCCCCGGGGCCTCCTCTGGGGAGCAGTACTTC. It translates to CASSQVPGASSGEQYF.

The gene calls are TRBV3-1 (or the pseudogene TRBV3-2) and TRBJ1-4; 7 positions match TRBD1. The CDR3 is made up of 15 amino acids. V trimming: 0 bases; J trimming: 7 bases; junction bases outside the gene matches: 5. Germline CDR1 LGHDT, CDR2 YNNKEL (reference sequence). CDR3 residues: CASSQEDRVAEKLFF. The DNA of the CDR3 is TGTGCCAGCAGCCAAGAAGACAGGGTGGCTGAAAAACTGTTTTTT.

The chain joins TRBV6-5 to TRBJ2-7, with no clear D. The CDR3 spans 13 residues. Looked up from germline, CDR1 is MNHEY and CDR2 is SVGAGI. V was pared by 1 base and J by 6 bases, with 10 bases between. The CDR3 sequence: CASSYFRLSEQYF. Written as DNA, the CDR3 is TGTGCCAGCAGTTACTTCCGTCTGAGCGAGCAGTACTTC.

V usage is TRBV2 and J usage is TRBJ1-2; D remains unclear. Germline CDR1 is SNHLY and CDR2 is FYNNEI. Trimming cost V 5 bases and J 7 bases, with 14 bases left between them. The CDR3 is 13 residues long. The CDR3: CASSTTYTIGYTF. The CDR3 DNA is TGTGCCAGCAGTACGACGTATACTATTGGCTACACCTTC.

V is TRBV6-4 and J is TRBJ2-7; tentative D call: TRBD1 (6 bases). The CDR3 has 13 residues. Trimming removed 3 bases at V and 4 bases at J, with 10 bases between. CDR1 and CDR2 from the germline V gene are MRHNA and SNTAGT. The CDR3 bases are TGTGCCAGCAGTGAACAGGGTAGGTACGAGCAGTACTTC. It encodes CASSEQGRYEQYF.

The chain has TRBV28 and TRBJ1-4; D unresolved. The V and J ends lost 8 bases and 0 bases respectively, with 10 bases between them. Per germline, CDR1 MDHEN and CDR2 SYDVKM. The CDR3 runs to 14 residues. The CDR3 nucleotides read TGTGCCAGCGGGAAGGGCGCAACTAATGAAAAACTGTTTTTT. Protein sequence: CASGKGATNEKLFF.

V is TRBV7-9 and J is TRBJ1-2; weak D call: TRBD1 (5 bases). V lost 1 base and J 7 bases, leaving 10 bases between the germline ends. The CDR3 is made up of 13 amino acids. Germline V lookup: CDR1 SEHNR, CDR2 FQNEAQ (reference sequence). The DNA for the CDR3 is TGTGCCAGCAGCTTAGAGTGGGGGAGTGGCTACACCTTC. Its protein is CASSLEWGSGYTF. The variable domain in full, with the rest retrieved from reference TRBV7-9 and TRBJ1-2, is DTGVSQNPRHKITKRGQNVTFRCDPISEHNRLYWYRQTLGQGPEFLTYFQNEAQLEKSRLLSDRFSAERPKGSFSTLEIQRTEQGDSAMYLCASSLEWGSGYTFGSGTRLTVV.